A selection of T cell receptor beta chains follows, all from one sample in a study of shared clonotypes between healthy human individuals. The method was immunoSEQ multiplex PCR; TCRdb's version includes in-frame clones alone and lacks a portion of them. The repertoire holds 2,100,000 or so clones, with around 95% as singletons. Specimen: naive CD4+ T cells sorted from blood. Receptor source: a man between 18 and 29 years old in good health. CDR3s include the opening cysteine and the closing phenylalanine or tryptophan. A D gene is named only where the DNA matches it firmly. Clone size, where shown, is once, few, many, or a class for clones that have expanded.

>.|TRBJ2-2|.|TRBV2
TGTGCCAGCAGCTTCACCGGGGAGCTGTTTTTT
CASSFTGELFF
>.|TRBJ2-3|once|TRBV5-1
TGCGCCAGCGGGAGAGCCCTGCGGGATACGCAGTATTTT
CASGRALRDTQYF
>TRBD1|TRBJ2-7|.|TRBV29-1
TGCAGCGTAGGGGACAGGGGGGTCGAGCAGTACTTC
CSVGDRGVEQYF
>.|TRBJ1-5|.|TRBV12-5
TGTGCTAGTGGTTTGGTACATGCACTGGGGGCGTTTAGCAATCAGCCCCAGCATTTT
CASGLVHALGAFSNQPQHF
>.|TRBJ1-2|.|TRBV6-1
TGTGCCAGCAGTGAGACAGAAACACATGGCTACACCTTC
CASSETETHGYTF
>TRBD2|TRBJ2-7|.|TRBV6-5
TGTGCCAGCAGTTCCCCGGGGGGGGTGCAGTACTTC
CASSSPGGVQYF
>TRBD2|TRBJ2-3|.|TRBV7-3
TGTGCCAGCGGGGAGGGAGATACGCAGTATTTT
CASGEGDTQYF
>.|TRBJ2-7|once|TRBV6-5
TGTGCCAGCAGTTACGACGGTCGCCCCTACGAGCAGTACTTC
CASSYDGRPYEQYF
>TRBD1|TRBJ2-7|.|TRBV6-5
TGTGCCAGCAGCGGGACAGGGTCCTACGAGCAGTACTTC
CASSGTGSYEQYF
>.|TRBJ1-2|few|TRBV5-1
TGCGCCAGCAGCGACAGGCTTAACTATGGCTACACCTTC
CASSDRLNYGYTF
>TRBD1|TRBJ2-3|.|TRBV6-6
TGTGCCAGCAGTTTGGGGACAGGCACAGATACGCAGTATTTT
CASSLGTGTDTQYF
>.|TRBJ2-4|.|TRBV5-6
TGTGCCAGCAGCCCCCCCCTTGGGTCAGCCAAAAACATTCAGTACTTC
CASSPPLGSAKNIQYF
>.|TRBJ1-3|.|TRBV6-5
TGTGCCGGCAGTCCTGGGAGCTCTGGAAACACCATATATTTT
CAGSPGSSGNTIYF
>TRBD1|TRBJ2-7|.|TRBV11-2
TGTGCCAGCAGCTTAGCCTCGGGGACAGGGGTCGAGCAGTACTTC
CASSLASGTGVEQYF
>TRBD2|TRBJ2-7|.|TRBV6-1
TGTGCCAGCAGTGAACTAGCGGGGTACTCCTACGAGCAGTACTTC
CASSELAGYSYEQYF
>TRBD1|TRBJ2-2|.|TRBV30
TGTGCCTGGAACCAGGGACAGTACACCGGGGAGCTGTTTTTT
CAWNQGQYTGELFF
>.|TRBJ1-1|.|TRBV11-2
TGTGCCAGCAGCACACAGGGATTGAGGACTGAAGCTTTCTTT
CASSTQGLRTEAFF
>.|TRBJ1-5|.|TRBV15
TGTGCCACCAGCAGAGGTAATCAGCCCCAGCATTTT
CATSRGNQPQHF
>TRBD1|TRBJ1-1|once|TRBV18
TGTGCCAGCTCACCGGACAGGGTCACTGAAGCTTTCTTT
CASSPDRVTEAFF
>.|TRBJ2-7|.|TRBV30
TGTGCCTGGAGTCTGCGGGGCGCGTACGAGCAGTACTTC
CAWSLRGAYEQYF
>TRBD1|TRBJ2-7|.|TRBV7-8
TGTGCCAGCAGCTCTATACAGGGGGACCTCTACGAGCAGTACTTC
CASSSIQGDLYEQYF
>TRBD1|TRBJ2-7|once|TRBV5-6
TGTGCCAGCAGCTTGAGGGGGCTGGCGGAAGCCTCCTACGAGCAGTACTTC
CASSLRGLAEASYEQYF
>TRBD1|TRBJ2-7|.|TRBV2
TGTGCCAGCAGTGTAGACAGGGGGTCTCAGTACGAGCAGTACTTC
CASSVDRGSQYEQYF
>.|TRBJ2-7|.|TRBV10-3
TGTGCCGTCCGGGACGGACTCGTTTACGAGCAGTACTTC
CAVRDGLVYEQYF
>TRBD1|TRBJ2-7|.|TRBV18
TGTGCCAGCTCAACTACAGGGGACGGCGAGCAGTACTTC
CASSTTGDGEQYF
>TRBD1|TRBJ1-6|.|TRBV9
TGTGCCAGCAGCCCCCAGACAGGGGGGAATTCACCCCTCCACTTT
CASSPQTGGNSPLHF
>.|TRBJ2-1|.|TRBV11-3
TGTGCCAGCAGCTTAGAGACATACAATGAGCAGTTCTTC
CASSLETYNEQFF
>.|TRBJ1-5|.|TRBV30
TGTGCCTGGATCCAGGGGCGGGACGATCAGCCCCAGCATTTT
CAWIQGRDDQPQHF
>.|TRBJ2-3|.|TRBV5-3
TGTGCCAGAAGCTTAGGTAAGGGGGGTCGCGGCACAGATACGCAGTATTTT
CARSLGKGGRGTDTQYF
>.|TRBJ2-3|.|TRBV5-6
TGTGCCAGCAGCTTTCTGGGGACAGATACGCAGTATTTT
CASSFLGTDTQYF
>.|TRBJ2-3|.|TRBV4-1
TGCGCCAGCAGCCCGAGATACGGGGAGACAGATACGCAGTATTTT
CASSPRYGETDTQYF
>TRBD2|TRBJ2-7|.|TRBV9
TGTGCCAGCAGCGTGGGGGAGGGGAACTACGAGCAGTACTTC
CASSVGEGNYEQYF
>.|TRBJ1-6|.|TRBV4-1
TGCGCCAGCAGCCAATTGGCGGGTAATTCACCCCTCCACTTT
CASSQLAGNSPLHF
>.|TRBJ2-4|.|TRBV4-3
TGCGCCAGCAGCCAAGAACTCAAAAACATTCAGTACTTC
CASSQELKNIQYF
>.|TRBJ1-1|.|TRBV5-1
TGCGCCAGCTTGGGAACAGGGAACACTGAAGCTTTCTTT
CASLGTGNTEAFF
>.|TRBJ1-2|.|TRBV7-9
TGTGCCAGCAGCTTAGGGGGAAACTATGGCTACACCTTC
CASSLGGNYGYTF
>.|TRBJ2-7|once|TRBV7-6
TGTGCCAGCAGCTTAATTCTGGGAACAGGTTCCTACGAGCAGTACTTC
CASSLILGTGSYEQYF
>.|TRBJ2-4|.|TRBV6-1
TGTGCCAGCAGTGAAGCCCCGGGGAACCAAAACATTCAGTACTTC
CASSEAPGNQNIQYF
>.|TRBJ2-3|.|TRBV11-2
TGTGCCAGCAGCTTAGGTCGGAATTACGGTGGCACAGATACGCAGTATTTT
CASSLGRNYGGTDTQYF
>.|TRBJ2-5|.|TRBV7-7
TGTGCTAGCAGCTCACTAGGAATGGGGTTGGGGGAGACCCAGTACTTC
CASSSLGMGLGETQYF
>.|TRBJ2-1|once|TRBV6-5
TGTGCCAGCAGGGTCGTGGAAACTAGCGAGCAGTTCTTC
CASRVVETSEQFF
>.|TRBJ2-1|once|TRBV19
TGTGCCAGTAGTCCCGGTGTCTTCTCCTACAATGAGCAGTTCTTC
CASSPGVFSYNEQFF
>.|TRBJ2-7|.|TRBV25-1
TGTGCCAGCACAAATCTAGAGGGGTCCTACGAGCAGTACTTC
CASTNLEGSYEQYF
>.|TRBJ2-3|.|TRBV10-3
TGTGCCATCACCCTGGGCAGGGGGGTAACAGATACGCAGTATTTT
CAITLGRGVTDTQYF
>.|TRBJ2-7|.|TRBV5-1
TGCGCCAGCAGCTTGGGCCCGGAGCAGTACTTC
CASSLGPEQYF
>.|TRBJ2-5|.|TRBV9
TGTGCCAGCAGCGTACTTGAAGGGTCAGAGACCCAGTACTTC
CASSVLEGSETQYF
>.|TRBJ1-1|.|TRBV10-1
TGCGCCAGCAGTGAGGGGACGGTGGCGGCTTTCTTT
CASSEGTVAAFF
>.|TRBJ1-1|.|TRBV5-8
TGTGCCAGCAGCTTGGGACATACTTCGAACACTGAAGCTTTCTTT
CASSLGHTSNTEAFF
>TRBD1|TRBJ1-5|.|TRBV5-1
TGCGCCAGCAGCTCGGGACAGGAGAATCAGCCCCAGCATTTT
CASSSGQENQPQHF
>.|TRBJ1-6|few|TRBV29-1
TGCAGCGTAGCCGGGACGCCCAATTCACCCCTCCACTTT
CSVAGTPNSPLHF
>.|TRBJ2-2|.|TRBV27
TGTGCCAGCAGTTTCGGGGATACGAACACCGGGGAGCTGTTTTTT
CASSFGDTNTGELFF
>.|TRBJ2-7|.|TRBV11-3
TGTGCCAGCAGCCCCAGACCTGCGGCCGAGCAGTACTTC
CASSPRPAAEQYF
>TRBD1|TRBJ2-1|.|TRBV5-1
TGCGCCAGCAGCTCGACAGGGGTTAACTACAATGAGCAGTTCTTC
CASSSTGVNYNEQFF